Listed below are T cell receptor beta chains from one sample, sequenced in a study of Graves' ophthalmopathy and Graves' hyperthyroidism. TCRdb processed the multiplex PCR reads anew with MiXCR; each CDR3 protein has one entry. This sample has roughly 610,000 distinct CDR3 sequences, with roughly 20% found just once. Input material: peripheral blood. The receptors were gathered from a woman aged 18-29 years with stable Graves' hyperthyroidism. Some clones in this sample may be carry-over from other donors' samples. CDR3s include the opening cysteine and the closing phenylalanine or tryptophan. The D gene is left open where the match is weak. Some rows mark clone size as missing; the rest say once, few, many or name a class of expanded clone.

d_gene: -
abundance: many
v_gene: TRBV12-3/TRBV12-4
j_gene: TRBJ1-5
CDR3nt: TGTGCCAGCAGTTTACGTCGCAGGCCCGATCAGCCCCAGCATTTT
CDR3aa: CASSLRRRPDQPQHF

d_gene: -
abundance: many
v_gene: TRBV19
j_gene: TRBJ1-1
CDR3nt: TGTGCCAGTAGTATTCTCCTTATGAACACTGAAGCTTTCTTT
CDR3aa: CASSILLMNTEAFF

d_gene: TRBD1
abundance: many
v_gene: TRBV2
j_gene: TRBJ1-1
CDR3nt: TGTGCCAGCCGGGACAGGGGGACTGAAGCTTTCTTT
CDR3aa: CASRDRGTEAFF

d_gene: TRBD1
abundance: many
v_gene: TRBV30
j_gene: TRBJ1-5
CDR3nt: TGTGCCTGGGGACAGGGGGCGGGCAATCAGCCCCAGCATTTT
CDR3aa: CAWGQGAGNQPQHF

d_gene: -
abundance: -
v_gene: TRBV3-1
j_gene: TRBJ1-6
CDR3nt: TGTGCCAGCAGCCACGGAGCCAGCCAACCCCTCCACTTT
CDR3aa: CASSHGASQPLHF

d_gene: TRBD1
abundance: many
v_gene: TRBV28
j_gene: TRBJ2-5
CDR3nt: TGTGCCAGCAGCCCAGCGGCGACAGGGCTAGAAGAGACCCAGTACTTC
CDR3aa: CASSPAATGLEETQYF

d_gene: -
abundance: many
v_gene: TRBV30
j_gene: TRBJ1-2
CDR3nt: TGTGCCTGGAGTGTATCAGGTTTTGGCTACACCTTC
CDR3aa: CAWSVSGFGYTF

d_gene: -
abundance: few
v_gene: TRBV12-3/TRBV12-4
j_gene: TRBJ1-3
CDR3nt: TGTGCCAGCAGGATAACCGGAAACACCATATATTTT
CDR3aa: CASRITGNTIYF

d_gene: -
abundance: many
v_gene: TRBV28
j_gene: TRBJ2-2
CDR3nt: TGTGCCAGCAGACCCACGACAGGGAACACCGGGGAGCTGTTTTTT
CDR3aa: CASRPTTGNTGELFF

d_gene: -
abundance: -
v_gene: TRBV28
j_gene: TRBJ2-7
CDR3nt: TGTGCCAGCAGCCCGTACGCTTCAGGGTGGATTACAGCGGAGCAGTACTTC
CDR3aa: CASSPYASGWITAEQYF

d_gene: TRBD1
abundance: few
v_gene: TRBV28
j_gene: TRBJ1-2
CDR3nt: TGTGCCAGCAGTTTCCCACAGGGGCAGGACTATGGCTACACCTTC
CDR3aa: CASSFPQGQDYGYTF

d_gene: TRBD2
abundance: many
v_gene: TRBV28
j_gene: TRBJ2-7
CDR3nt: TGTGCCAGCAGCAGCGGTGGGCTAGCGGGGGCAAACTTCTACGAGCAGTACTTC
CDR3aa: CASSSGGLAGANFYEQYF

d_gene: -
abundance: many
v_gene: TRBV2
j_gene: TRBJ2-5
CDR3nt: TGTGCCAGCAGACCGGAAGTCTCCGGGACCCAGTACTTC
CDR3aa: CASRPEVSGTQYF

d_gene: TRBD1
abundance: many
v_gene: TRBV6-2/TRBV6-3
j_gene: TRBJ2-7
CDR3nt: TGTGCCAGCAGTTACTCCCGGACAGGCAGCTCCTACGAGCAGTACTTC
CDR3aa: CASSYSRTGSSYEQYF

d_gene: -
abundance: few
v_gene: TRBV19
j_gene: TRBJ1-2
CDR3nt: TGTGCCAGTAGTATGAGGGGAGGTGGCTACACCTTC
CDR3aa: CASSMRGGGYTF

d_gene: -
abundance: many
v_gene: TRBV7-6
j_gene: TRBJ1-2
CDR3nt: TGTGCCAGCAGCTCAGGGGACCACTATGGCTACACCTTC
CDR3aa: CASSSGDHYGYTF

d_gene: TRBD1
abundance: -
v_gene: TRBV2
j_gene: TRBJ1-2
CDR3nt: TGTGCCAGACAGACAGGGGCTATCTATGGCTACACCTTC
CDR3aa: CARQTGAIYGYTF

d_gene: TRBD1
abundance: -
v_gene: TRBV27
j_gene: TRBJ2-5
CDR3nt: TGTGCCACAGGACAGGGTGATATGGAGACCCAGTACTTC
CDR3aa: CATGQGDMETQYF

d_gene: -
abundance: -
v_gene: TRBV12-3/TRBV12-4
j_gene: TRBJ1-2
CDR3nt: TGTGCCAGCAGTTTCTTTCTCTCCGGATATGGCTACACCTTC
CDR3aa: CASSFFLSGYGYTF

d_gene: -
abundance: -
v_gene: TRBV11-2
j_gene: TRBJ2-7
CDR3nt: TGTGCCAGCAGCTTAGTGTACGGGGCGGCCTACGAGCAGTACTTC
CDR3aa: CASSLVYGAAYEQYF

d_gene: -
abundance: many
v_gene: TRBV18
j_gene: TRBJ2-5
CDR3nt: TGTGCCAGCTCACGCGGACTCTCGGAGACCCAGTACTTC
CDR3aa: CASSRGLSETQYF

d_gene: TRBD2
abundance: -
v_gene: TRBV7-8
j_gene: TRBJ2-5
CDR3nt: TGTGCCAGCAGCTCCGCATTAGCGGGGGGGCGAGAGACCAAGTACTTC
CDR3aa: CASSSALAGGRETKYF

d_gene: TRBD1
abundance: many
v_gene: TRBV7-9
j_gene: TRBJ1-2
CDR3nt: TGTGCCAGCAGCTTAGGTGGACAGGGGAACTATGGCTACACCTTC
CDR3aa: CASSLGGQGNYGYTF

d_gene: TRBD2
abundance: -
v_gene: TRBV6-2/TRBV6-3
j_gene: TRBJ2-2
CDR3nt: TGTGCCAGCAGCCCTGCCGGGACTAGCGGGGCCGCGGACACCGGGGAGCTGTTTTTT
CDR3aa: CASSPAGTSGAADTGELFF

d_gene: -
abundance: -
v_gene: TRBV20-1
j_gene: TRBJ2-7
CDR3nt: TGCAGTGCCTGGACTGCCGGCGAGCAGTACTTC
CDR3aa: CSAWTAGEQYF

d_gene: -
abundance: few
v_gene: TRBV15
j_gene: TRBJ2-4
CDR3nt: TGTGCCACCAGCAGAGAACGGGCGGCCAAAAACATTCAGTACTTC
CDR3aa: CATSRERAAKNIQYF

d_gene: -
abundance: many
v_gene: TRBV11-2
j_gene: TRBJ2-2
CDR3nt: TGTGCCAGCAGCAGGGTCCGTAACACCGGGGAGCTGTTTTTT
CDR3aa: CASSRVRNTGELFF

d_gene: -
abundance: once
v_gene: TRBV28
j_gene: TRBJ2-7
CDR3nt: TGTGCCAGCAGTCCTACTGAACAGGTCTACGAGCAGTACTTC
CDR3aa: CASSPTEQVYEQYF

d_gene: TRBD1
abundance: -
v_gene: TRBV30
j_gene: TRBJ1-1
CDR3nt: TGCCTGAGTTTTGCAGGGGGCACTGAAGCTTTCTTT
CDR3aa: CLSFAGGTEAFF

d_gene: -
abundance: few
v_gene: TRBV30
j_gene: TRBJ1-5
CDR3nt: TGTGCCTGGAGTGTGGGAGTACGCAATCAGCCCCAGCATTTT
CDR3aa: CAWSVGVRNQPQHF

d_gene: -
abundance: many
v_gene: TRBV7-2
j_gene: TRBJ2-5
CDR3nt: TGTGCCAGCAGCAGGACCCGTTGGGCAGAGACCCAGTACTTC
CDR3aa: CASSRTRWAETQYF

d_gene: TRBD1
abundance: -
v_gene: TRBV30
j_gene: TRBJ2-7
CDR3nt: TGTGCCTGGAGTCCTAGACAGGGCGGAGAGCAGTACTTC
CDR3aa: CAWSPRQGGEQYF

d_gene: TRBD2
abundance: few
v_gene: TRBV27
j_gene: TRBJ2-7
CDR3nt: TGTGCCAGCAGTTTGGTGACTAGCGGGGGCCTAGGGGAGCAGTACTTC
CDR3aa: CASSLVTSGGLGEQYF

d_gene: -
abundance: -
v_gene: TRBV27
j_gene: TRBJ1-5
CDR3nt: TGTGCCAGCAGTTTCAGGGTCGATCAGCCCCAGCATTTT
CDR3aa: CASSFRVDQPQHF

d_gene: -
abundance: many
v_gene: TRBV6-1
j_gene: TRBJ2-7
CDR3nt: TGTGCCAGCACCCCCTCGGGGTCCTACGAGCAGTACTTC
CDR3aa: CASTPSGSYEQYF

d_gene: -
abundance: few
v_gene: TRBV6-1
j_gene: TRBJ1-2
CDR3nt: TGTGCCAGCCAGGAGGCCGTCAACTATGGCTACACCTTC
CDR3aa: CASQEAVNYGYTF

d_gene: TRBD1
abundance: many
v_gene: TRBV20-1
j_gene: TRBJ1-1
CDR3nt: TGCAGTGCTAGAGTGGGACAGGGGGGCACTGAAGCTTTCTTT
CDR3aa: CSARVGQGGTEAFF

d_gene: -
abundance: many
v_gene: TRBV20-1
j_gene: TRBJ1-1
CDR3nt: TGCAGTGCTACCGACAGGAACACTGAAGCTTTCTTT
CDR3aa: CSATDRNTEAFF

d_gene: -
abundance: few
v_gene: TRBV7-3
j_gene: TRBJ2-6
CDR3nt: TGTGCCAGCAGCTTAAGGGACGGGTGGGACACAACTTTACAGGGGGCCAACGTCCTGACTTTC
CDR3aa: CASSLRDGWDTTLQGANVLTF